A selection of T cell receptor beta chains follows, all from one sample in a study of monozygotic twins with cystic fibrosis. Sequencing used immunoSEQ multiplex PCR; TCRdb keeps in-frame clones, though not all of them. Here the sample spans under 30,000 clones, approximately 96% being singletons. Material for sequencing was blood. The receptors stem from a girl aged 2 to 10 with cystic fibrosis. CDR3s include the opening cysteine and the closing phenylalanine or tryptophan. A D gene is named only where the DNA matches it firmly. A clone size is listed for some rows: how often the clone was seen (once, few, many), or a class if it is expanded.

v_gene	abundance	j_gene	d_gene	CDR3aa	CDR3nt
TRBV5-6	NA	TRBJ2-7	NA	CASSSYYEQYF	TGTGCCAGCAGTAGCTACTACGAGCAGTACTTC
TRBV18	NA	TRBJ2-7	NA	CASSLQGGSYEQYF	TGTGCCAGCTCACTCCAGGGGGGATCCTACGAGCAGTACTTC
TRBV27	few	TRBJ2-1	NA	CASSLRANNEQFF	TGTGCCAGCAGTTTAAGGGCCAACAATGAGCAGTTCTTC
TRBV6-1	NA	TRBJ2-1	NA	CASTQETIEQFF	TGTGCCAGCACCCAGGAGACGATTGAGCAGTTCTTC
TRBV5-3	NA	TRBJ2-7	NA	CARSTSGYEQYF	TGTGCCAGAAGCACGAGCGGGTACGAGCAGTACTTC
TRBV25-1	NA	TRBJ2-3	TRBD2	CASSEGRLAGPDTQYF	TGTGCCAGCAGTGAGGGTCGGCTAGCGGGGCCAGATACGCAGTATTTT
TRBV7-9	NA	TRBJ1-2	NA	CASSFVVTGIDGYTF	TGTGCCAGCAGTTTCGTCGTAACAGGGATCGATGGCTACACCTTC
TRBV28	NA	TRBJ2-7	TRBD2	CASIKSGSTYEQYF	TGTGCCAGCATCAAAAGCGGGAGTACGTACGAGCAGTACTTC
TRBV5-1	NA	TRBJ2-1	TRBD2	CASRKLAGGSNEQFF	TGCGCCAGCAGGAAACTAGCGGGAGGGTCCAATGAGCAGTTCTTC
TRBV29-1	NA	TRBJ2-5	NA	CSVPHWGTRSDGRPETQYF	TGCAGCGTCCCGCACTGGGGCACCAGGAGTGATGGCAGGCCGGAGACCCAGTACTTC
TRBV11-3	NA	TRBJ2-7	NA	CASSLSSHRVYEQYF	TGTGCCAGCAGCTTAAGTAGTCACAGGGTCTACGAGCAGTACTTC
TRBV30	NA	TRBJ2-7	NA	CAWNPGGLQPRQYF	TGTGCCTGGAATCCCGGGGGCTTACAACCTAGGCAGTACTTC
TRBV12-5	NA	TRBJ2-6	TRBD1	CASGWDRVSGANVLTF	TGTGCTAGTGGTTGGGACAGGGTTTCTGGGGCCAACGTCCTGACTTTC
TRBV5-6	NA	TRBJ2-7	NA	CASSLGGTAPVGVREQYF	TGTGCCAGCAGCTTAGGGGGGACGGCTCCGGTTGGGGTTCGCGAGCAGTACTTC
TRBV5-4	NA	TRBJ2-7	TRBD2	CASSPGGTSGLYEQYF	TGTGCCAGCAGCCCGGGGGGGACTAGCGGCCTCTACGAGCAGTACTTC
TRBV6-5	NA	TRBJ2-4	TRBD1	CASRVRDRQNIQYF	TGTGCCAGCAGAGTCCGGGACAGACAAAACATTCAGTACTTC
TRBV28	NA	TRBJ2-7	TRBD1	CASTLTGAYEQYF	TGTGCCAGCACTCTAACAGGGGCCTACGAGCAGTACTTC
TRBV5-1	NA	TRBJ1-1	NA	CASSSDPVNTEAFF	TGCGCCAGCAGCTCAGACCCGGTGAACACTGAAGCTTTCTTT
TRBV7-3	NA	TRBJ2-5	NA	CASSQGNQETQYF	TGTGCCAGCAGCCAAGGGAACCAAGAGACCCAGTACTTC
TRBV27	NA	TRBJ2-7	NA	CASSLGGRSSYEQYF	TGTGCCAGCAGTTTGGGAGGAAGGAGCTCCTACGAGCAGTACTTC
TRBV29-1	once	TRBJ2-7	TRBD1	CSVESLDRGIYEQYF	TGCAGCGTTGAAAGCTTAGACAGGGGGATCTACGAGCAGTACTTC
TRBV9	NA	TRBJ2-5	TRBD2	CASSAGGLAQETQYF	TGTGCCAGCAGCGCCGGGGGACTAGCTCAAGAGACCCAGTACTTC
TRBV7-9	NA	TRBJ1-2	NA	CASSPEHSYDGYTF	TGTGCCAGCAGCCCGGAACATTCTTACGATGGCTACACCTTC